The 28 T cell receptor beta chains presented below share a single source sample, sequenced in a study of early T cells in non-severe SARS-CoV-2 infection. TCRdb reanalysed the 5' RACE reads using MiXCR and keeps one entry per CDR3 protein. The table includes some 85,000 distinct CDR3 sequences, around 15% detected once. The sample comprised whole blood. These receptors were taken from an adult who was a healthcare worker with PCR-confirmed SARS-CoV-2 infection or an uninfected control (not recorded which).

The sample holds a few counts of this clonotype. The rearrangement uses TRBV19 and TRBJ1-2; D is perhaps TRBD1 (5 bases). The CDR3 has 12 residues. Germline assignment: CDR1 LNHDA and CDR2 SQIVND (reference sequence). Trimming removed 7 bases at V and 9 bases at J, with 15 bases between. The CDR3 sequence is CASTTPGASYTF. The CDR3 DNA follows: TGTGCCAGTACCACCCCCGGGGCGAGCTACACCTTC.

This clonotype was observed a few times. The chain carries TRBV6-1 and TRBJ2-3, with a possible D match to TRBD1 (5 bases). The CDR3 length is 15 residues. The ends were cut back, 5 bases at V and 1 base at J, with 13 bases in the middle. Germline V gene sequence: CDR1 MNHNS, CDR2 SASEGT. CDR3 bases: TGTGCCAGCAGTTTAAGGGGCCCCCGCACAGATACGCAGTATTTT. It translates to CASSLRGPRTDTQYF.

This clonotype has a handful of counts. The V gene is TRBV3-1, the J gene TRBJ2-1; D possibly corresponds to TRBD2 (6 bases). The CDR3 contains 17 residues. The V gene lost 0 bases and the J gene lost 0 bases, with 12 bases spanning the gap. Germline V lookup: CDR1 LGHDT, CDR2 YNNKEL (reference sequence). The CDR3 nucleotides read TGTGCCAGCAGCCAAGAATGGGCGGGGAGCTCCTACAATGAGCAGTTCTTC. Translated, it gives CASSQEWAGSSYNEQFF.

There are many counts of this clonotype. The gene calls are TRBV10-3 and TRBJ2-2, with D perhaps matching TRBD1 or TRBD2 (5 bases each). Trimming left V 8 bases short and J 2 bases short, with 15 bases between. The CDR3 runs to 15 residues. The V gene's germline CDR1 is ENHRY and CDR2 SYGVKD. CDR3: CAISPGPPNTGELFF. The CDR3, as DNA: TGTGCCATCTCCCCGGGACCGCCAAACACCGGGGAGCTGTTTTTT.

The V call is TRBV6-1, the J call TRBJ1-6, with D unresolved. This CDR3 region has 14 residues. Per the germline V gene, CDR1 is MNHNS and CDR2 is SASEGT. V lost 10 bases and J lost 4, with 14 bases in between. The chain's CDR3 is CATVADEYNSPLHF. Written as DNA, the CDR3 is TGTGCCACCGTCGCAGATGAGTATAATTCACCCCTCCACTTT.

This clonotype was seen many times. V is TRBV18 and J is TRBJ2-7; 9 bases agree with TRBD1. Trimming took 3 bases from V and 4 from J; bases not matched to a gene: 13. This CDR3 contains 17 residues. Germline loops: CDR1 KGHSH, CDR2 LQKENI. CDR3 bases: TGTGCCAGCTCACCTCCCCTGGGACAGGGTCGTCTGTACGAGCAGTACTTC. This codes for CASSPPLGQGRLYEQYF.

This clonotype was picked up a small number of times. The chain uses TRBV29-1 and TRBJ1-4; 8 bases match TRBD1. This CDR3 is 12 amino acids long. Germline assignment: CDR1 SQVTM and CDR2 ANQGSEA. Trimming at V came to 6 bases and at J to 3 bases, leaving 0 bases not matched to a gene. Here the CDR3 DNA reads TGCAGCGTGGGACAGGCTAATGAAAAACTGTTTTTT. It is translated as CSVGQANEKLFF.

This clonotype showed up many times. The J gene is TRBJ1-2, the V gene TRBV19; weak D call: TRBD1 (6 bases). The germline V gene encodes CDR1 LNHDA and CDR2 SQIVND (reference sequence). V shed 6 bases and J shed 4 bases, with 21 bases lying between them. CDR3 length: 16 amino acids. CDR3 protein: CASRPARGAGLYGYTF. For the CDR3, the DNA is TGTGCCAGTAGGCCTGCCAGGGGCGCGGGTCTCTATGGCTACACCTTC.

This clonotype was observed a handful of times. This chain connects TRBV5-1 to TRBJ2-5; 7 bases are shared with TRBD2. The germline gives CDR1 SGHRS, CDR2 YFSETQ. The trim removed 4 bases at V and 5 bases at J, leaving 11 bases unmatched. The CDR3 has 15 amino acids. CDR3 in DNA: TGCGCCAGCAGCGTTGGAAGCGGGGTAGGGGAGACCCAGTACTTC. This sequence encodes CASSVGSGVGETQYF.

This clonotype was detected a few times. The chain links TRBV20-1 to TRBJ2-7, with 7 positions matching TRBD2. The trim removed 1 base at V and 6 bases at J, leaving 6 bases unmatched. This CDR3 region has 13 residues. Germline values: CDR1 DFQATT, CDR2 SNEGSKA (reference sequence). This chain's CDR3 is CSARGGLVGEQYF. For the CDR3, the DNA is TGCAGTGCTAGAGGTGGACTAGTAGGCGAGCAGTACTTC.

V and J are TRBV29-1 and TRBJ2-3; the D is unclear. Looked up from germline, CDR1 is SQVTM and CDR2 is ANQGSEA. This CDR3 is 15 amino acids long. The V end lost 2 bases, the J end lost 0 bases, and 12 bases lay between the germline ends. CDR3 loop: CSVESTRTSTDTQYF. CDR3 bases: TGCAGCGTTGAATCAACCCGCACTAGCACAGATACGCAGTATTTT.

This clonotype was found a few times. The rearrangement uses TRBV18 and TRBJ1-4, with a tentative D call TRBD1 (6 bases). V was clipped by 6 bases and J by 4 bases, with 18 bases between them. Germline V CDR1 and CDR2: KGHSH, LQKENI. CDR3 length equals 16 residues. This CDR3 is CASSPQSADSNEKLFF. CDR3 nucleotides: TGTGCCAGCTCGCCCCAGTCAGCGGACAGTAATGAAAAACTGTTTTTT.

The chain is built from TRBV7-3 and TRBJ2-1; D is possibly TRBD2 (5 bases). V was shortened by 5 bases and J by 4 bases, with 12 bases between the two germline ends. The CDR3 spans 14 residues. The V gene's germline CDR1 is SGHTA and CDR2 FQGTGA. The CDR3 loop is CASSLGPGYNEQFF. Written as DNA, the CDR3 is TGTGCCAGCAGCCTTGGGCCGGGGTACAATGAGCAGTTCTTC. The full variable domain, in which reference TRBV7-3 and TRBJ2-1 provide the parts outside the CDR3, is GAGVSQTPSNKVTEKGKYVELRCDPISGHTALYWYRQSLGQGPEFLIYFQGTGAADDSGLPNDRFFAVRPEGSVSTLKIQRTERGDSAVYLCASSLGPGYNEQFFGPGTRLTVL.

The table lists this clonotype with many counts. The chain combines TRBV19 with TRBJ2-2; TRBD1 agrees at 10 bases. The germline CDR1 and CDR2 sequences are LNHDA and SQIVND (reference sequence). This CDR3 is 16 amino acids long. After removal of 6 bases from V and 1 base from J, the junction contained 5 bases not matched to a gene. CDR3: CASRRDRGQNTGELFF. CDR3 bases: TGTGCCAGTAGGAGGGACAGGGGTCAGAACACCGGGGAGCTGTTTTTT.

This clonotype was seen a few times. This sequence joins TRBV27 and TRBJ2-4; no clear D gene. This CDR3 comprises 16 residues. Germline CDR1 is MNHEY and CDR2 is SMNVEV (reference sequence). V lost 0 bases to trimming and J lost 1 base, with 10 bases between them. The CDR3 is CASSLSMGSAKNIQYF. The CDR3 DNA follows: TGTGCCAGCAGTTTATCCATGGGTTCGGCCAAAAACATTCAGTACTTC.

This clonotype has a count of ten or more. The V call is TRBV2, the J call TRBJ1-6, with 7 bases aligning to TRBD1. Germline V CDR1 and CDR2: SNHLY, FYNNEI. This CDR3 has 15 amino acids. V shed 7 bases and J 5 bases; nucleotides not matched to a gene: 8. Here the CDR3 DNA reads TGTGCCAGCACCAAGCAGGGGGTCGATAATTCACCCCTCCACTTT. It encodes CASTKQGVDNSPLHF. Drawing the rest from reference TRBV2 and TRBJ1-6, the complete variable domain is EPEVTQTPSHQVTQMGQEVILRCVPISNHLYFYWYRQILGQKVEFLVSFYNNEISEKSEIFDDQFSVERPDGSNFTLKIRSTKLEDSAMYFCASTKQGVDNSPLHFGNGTRLTVT.

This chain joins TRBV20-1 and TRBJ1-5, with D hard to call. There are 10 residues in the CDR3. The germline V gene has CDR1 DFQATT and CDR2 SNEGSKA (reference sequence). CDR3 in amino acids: CKYQNQPQHF. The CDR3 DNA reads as TGCAAGTACCAAAATCAGCCCCAGCATTTT.

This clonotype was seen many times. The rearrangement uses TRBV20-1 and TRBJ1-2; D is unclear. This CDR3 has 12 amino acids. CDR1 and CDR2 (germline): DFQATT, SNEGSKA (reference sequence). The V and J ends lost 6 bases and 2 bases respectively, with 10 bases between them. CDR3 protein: CSANSVNYGYTF. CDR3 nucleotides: TGCAGTGCAAATTCGGTCAACTATGGCTACACCTTC.

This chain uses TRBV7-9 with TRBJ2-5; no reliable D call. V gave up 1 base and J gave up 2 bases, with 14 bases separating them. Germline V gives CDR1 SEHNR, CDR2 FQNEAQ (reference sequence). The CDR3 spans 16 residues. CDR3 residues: CASSLGAAKLQETQYF. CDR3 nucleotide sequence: TGTGCCAGCAGCTTAGGGGCGGCGAAGTTGCAAGAGACCCAGTACTTC.

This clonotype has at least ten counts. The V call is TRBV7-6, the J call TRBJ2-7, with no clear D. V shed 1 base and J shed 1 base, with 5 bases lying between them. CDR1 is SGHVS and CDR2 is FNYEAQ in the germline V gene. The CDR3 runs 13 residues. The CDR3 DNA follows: TGTGCCAGCAGCTTAGAGGATTCCTACGAGCAGTACTTC. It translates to CASSLEDSYEQYF.

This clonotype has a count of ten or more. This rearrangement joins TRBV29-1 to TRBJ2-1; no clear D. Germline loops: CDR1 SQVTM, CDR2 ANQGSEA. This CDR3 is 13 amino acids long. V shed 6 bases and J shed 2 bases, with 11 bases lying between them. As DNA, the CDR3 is TGCAGCGTCTACTCCGATGCCTACAATGAGCAGTTCTTC. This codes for CSVYSDAYNEQFF.

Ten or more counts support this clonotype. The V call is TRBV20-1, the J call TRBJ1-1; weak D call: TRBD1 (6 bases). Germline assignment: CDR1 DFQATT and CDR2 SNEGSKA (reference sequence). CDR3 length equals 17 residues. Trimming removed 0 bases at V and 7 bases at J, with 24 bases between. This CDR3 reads CSARDKHGWGARGEAFF. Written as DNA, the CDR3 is TGCAGTGCTAGAGATAAGCACGGGTGGGGGGCTCGTGGTGAAGCTTTCTTT.

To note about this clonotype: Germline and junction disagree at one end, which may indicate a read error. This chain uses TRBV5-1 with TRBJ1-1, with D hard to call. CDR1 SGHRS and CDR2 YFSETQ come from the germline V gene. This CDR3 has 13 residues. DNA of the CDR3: TGCGCCAGCAGCTTGGTCCCAGGTTACGAAGTTTTCTTT. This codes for CASSLVPGYEVFF.

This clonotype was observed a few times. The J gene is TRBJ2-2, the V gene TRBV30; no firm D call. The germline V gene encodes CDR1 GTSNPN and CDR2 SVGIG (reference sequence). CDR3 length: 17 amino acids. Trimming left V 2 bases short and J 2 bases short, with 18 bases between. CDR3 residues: CAWSPLRTLLNTGELFF. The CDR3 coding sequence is TGTGCCTGGAGTCCCCTAAGAACCCTCCTAAACACCGGGGAGCTGTTTTTT.

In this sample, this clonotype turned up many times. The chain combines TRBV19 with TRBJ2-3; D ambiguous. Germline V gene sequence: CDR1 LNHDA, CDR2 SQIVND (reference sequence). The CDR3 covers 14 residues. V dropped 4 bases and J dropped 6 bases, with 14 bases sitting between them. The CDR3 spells CASSTRHSWDTQYF. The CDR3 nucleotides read TGTGCCAGTAGTACCCGACATAGTTGGGATACGCAGTATTTT.

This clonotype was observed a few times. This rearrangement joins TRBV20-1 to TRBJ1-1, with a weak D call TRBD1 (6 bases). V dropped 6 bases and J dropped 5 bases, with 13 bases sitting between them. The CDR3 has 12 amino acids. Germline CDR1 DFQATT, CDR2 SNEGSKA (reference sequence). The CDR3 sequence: CSASTGPTEAFF. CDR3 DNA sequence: TGCAGTGCCTCAACAGGGCCTACTGAAGCTTTCTTT.

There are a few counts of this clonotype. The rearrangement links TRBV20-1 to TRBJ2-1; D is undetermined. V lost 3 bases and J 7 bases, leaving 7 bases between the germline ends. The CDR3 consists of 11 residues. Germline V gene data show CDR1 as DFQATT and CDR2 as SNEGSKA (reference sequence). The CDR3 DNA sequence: TGCAGTGCTAGCCGCGCGAATGAGCAGTTCTTC. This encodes CSASRANEQFF.

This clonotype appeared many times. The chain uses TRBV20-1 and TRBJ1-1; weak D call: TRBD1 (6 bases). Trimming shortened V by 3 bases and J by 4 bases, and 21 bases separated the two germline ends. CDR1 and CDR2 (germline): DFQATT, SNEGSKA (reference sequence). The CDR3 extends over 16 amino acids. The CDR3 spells CSASPYGGRWGTEAFF. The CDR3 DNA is TGCAGTGCTAGCCCCTATGGGGGGCGGTGGGGCACTGAAGCTTTCTTT.